The rows below give T cell receptor beta chains drawn from one sample of a study of T cell responses to AZD1222 COVID-19 vaccine. The table came from immunoSEQ multiplex PCR; TCRdb's copy has only in-frame clones and leaves some out. The repertoire holds about 200,000 clones, with around nine tenths as singletons. The sample consisted of peripheral blood, taken on day 0 of AZD1222 vaccination. These receptors came from an adult in good health. Both conserved end residues are part of each CDR3. Each record gives: D gene, J gene, V gene, clone size, CDR3 protein, CDR3 DNA. A D gene is named only where the DNA matches it firmly. Not every row has a clone size; where given, it reads once, few, many or a size class.

d_gene: TRBD2
j_gene: TRBJ2-2
v_gene: TRBV30
abundance: .
CDR3aa: CAWSVVNSGASTGELFF
CDR3nt: TGTGCCTGGAGTGTCGTTAACAGCGGGGCTAGCACCGGGGAGCTGTTTTTT

d_gene: TRBD1
j_gene: TRBJ1-4
v_gene: TRBV5-1
abundance: once
CDR3aa: CASSLEGQGLLGEKLFF
CDR3nt: TGCGCCAGCAGCTTGGAGGGACAGGGGCTTTTAGGGGAAAAACTGTTTTTT

d_gene: .
j_gene: TRBJ1-2
v_gene: TRBV30
abundance: .
CDR3aa: CAWSVGFGNYGYTF
CDR3nt: TGTGCCTGGAGTGTAGGTTTCGGGAACTATGGCTACACCTTC

d_gene: TRBD2
j_gene: TRBJ2-3
v_gene: TRBV4-1
abundance: .
CDR3aa: CASSQRTSSSTDTQYF
CDR3nt: TGCGCCAGCAGCCAACGGACTAGCAGTAGCACAGATACGCAGTATTTT

d_gene: TRBD1
j_gene: TRBJ1-6
v_gene: TRBV12-5
abundance: few
CDR3aa: CASASTGSSYNSPLHF
CDR3nt: TGTGCTAGTGCCTCGACAGGGAGCTCCTATAATTCACCCCTCCACTTT

d_gene: .
j_gene: TRBJ2-3
v_gene: TRBV7-9
abundance: .
CDR3aa: CASSPLADTQYF
CDR3nt: TGTGCCAGCAGCCCGCTTGCAGATACGCAGTATTTT

d_gene: TRBD1
j_gene: TRBJ1-1
v_gene: TRBV6-5
abundance: .
CDR3aa: CASSSGRGPNTEAFF
CDR3nt: TGTGCCAGCAGTTCGGGCAGGGGGCCTAACACTGAAGCTTTCTTT

d_gene: TRBD1
j_gene: TRBJ1-5
v_gene: TRBV4-2
abundance: .
CDR3aa: CASSQVGQGDQPQHF
CDR3nt: TGTGCCAGCAGCCAAGTTGGGCAGGGGGATCAGCCCCAGCATTTT

d_gene: TRBD2
j_gene: TRBJ2-1
v_gene: TRBV23-1
abundance: .
CDR3aa: CASSPAGGPREQFF
CDR3nt: TGCGCCAGCAGCCCAGCGGGGGGGCCACGGGAGCAGTTCTTC

d_gene: .
j_gene: TRBJ1-5
v_gene: TRBV7-2
abundance: .
CDR3aa: CASSLIPGDYSNQPQHF
CDR3nt: TGTGCCAGCAGCTTAATCCCAGGAGACTATAGCAATCAGCCCCAGCATTTT

d_gene: TRBD1
j_gene: TRBJ1-4
v_gene: TRBV19
abundance: .
CDR3aa: CASSARTGGEKLFF
CDR3nt: TGTGCCAGTAGTGCACGGACAGGGGGCGAAAAACTGTTTTTT

d_gene: .
j_gene: TRBJ2-1
v_gene: TRBV5-6
abundance: .
CDR3aa: CASGDIFYNEQFF
CDR3nt: TGTGCCAGTGGGGACATCTTTTACAATGAGCAGTTCTTC

d_gene: .
j_gene: TRBJ1-2
v_gene: TRBV11-2
abundance: .
CDR3aa: CASSPLRVSNYGYTF
CDR3nt: TGTGCCAGCAGCCCCCTCCGGGTCTCGAACTATGGCTACACCTTC

d_gene: TRBD2
j_gene: TRBJ2-1
v_gene: TRBV7-9
abundance: .
CDR3aa: CASSLSGGDNEQFF
CDR3nt: TGTGCCAGCAGCTTGAGCGGGGGGGACAATGAGCAGTTCTTC